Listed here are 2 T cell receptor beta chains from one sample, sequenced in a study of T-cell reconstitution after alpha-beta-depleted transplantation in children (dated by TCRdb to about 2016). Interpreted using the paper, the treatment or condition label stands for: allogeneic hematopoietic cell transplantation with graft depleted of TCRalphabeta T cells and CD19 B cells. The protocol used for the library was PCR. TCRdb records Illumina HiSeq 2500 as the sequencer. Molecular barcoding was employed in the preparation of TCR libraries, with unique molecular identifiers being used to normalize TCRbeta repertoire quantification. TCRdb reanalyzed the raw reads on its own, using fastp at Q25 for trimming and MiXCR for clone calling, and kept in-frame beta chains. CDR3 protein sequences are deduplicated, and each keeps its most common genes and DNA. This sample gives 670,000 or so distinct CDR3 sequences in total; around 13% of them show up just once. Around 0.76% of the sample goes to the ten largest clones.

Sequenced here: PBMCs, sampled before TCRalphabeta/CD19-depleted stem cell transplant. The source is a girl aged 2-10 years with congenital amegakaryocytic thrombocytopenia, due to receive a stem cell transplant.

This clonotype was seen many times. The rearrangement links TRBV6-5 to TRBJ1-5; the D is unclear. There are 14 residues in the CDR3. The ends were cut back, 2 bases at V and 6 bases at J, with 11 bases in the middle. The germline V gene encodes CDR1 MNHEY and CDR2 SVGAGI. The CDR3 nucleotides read TGTGCCAGCAGTTACAGTACGTCCGTTCAGCCCCAGCATTTT. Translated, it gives CASSYSTSVQPQHF.

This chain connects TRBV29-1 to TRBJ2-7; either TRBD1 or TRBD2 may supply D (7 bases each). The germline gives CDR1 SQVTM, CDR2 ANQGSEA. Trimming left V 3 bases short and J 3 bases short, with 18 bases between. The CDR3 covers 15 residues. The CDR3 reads CSVEGGGGPYYEQYF. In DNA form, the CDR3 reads TGCAGCGTTGAGGGGGGAGGGGGCCCCTACTACGAGCAGTACTTC.